Shown below are 25 T cell receptor beta chains from a single sample sequenced in a study of glioma-infiltrating T cells after dendritic cell vaccination. Using immunoSEQ multiplex PCR, the repertoire was profiled, and TCRdb retains in-frame clones only, with some absent. Here the sample spans 50,000 to 70,000 clones, 70% to 85% being singletons. Specified time point: after dendritic cell vaccination, including at tumor progression/relapse. The sample here was blood, taken after dendritic cell vaccination. These receptors were obtained from a human donor with glioblastoma.

The chain recombines TRBV10-3 with TRBJ1-6; possibly TRBD1 for D (5 bases). CDR3 length: 16 amino acids. Trimming took 11 bases from V and 5 from J, leaving 22 bases between them. Germline values: CDR1 ENHRY, CDR2 SYGVKD. CDR3 loop: CASGPRAPSDNSPLHF. The CDR3 nucleotides are TGTGCCTCCGGACCCAGGGCGCCTTCCGATAATTCACCCCTCCACTTT.

This chain connects TRBV6-5 to TRBJ2-7; D is undetermined. The CDR3 consists of 13 residues. The V gene's germline CDR1 is MNHEY and CDR2 SVGAGI. V was pared by 5 bases and J by 5 bases, with 13 bases between. CDR3 in amino acids: CASSPFSPDEQYF. The CDR3 region has the DNA TGTGCCAGCAGTCCCTTTAGCCCCGACGAGCAGTACTTC.

The V call is TRBV18, the J call TRBJ2-1, with D perhaps TRBD2 (5 bases). Germline V CDR1 and CDR2: KGHSH, LQKENI. This CDR3 is 16 amino acids long. The V end was cut by 2 bases, the J end by 2 bases, with 13 bases between. The CDR3, as DNA: TGTGCCAGCTCACCAATGCGGGCGAGACCCTACAATGAGCAGTTCTTC. Its protein is CASSPMRARPYNEQFF.

The chain couples TRBV4-1 to TRBJ2-1; a weak D match, TRBD1 (5 bases). The CDR3 consists of 19 residues. Germline lookup yields CDR1 MGHRA and CDR2 YSYEKL. Between the trimmed V and J ends, which lost 4 bases and 2 bases, there was a span of 24 bases. The CDR3, as DNA: TGCGCCAGCAGCCGAGCCGCCGGCGGTCCAGGGCCAACCTACAATGAGCAGTTCTTC. As protein: CASSRAAGGPGPTYNEQFF.

This chain uses TRBV4-1 with TRBJ1-1, with TRBD1 as a possible D gene (6 bases). Germline values: CDR1 MGHRA, CDR2 YSYEKL. This CDR3 is built from 15 residues. Trimming cost V 1 base and J 0 bases, with 9 bases left between them. The CDR3 bases are TGCGCCAGCAGCCAAGGACAGGACCTGAACACTGAAGCTTTCTTT. It codes for CASSQGQDLNTEAFF.

The sample holds one count of this clone. The V and J genes are TRBV5-1 and TRBJ2-7; D is unresolved. CDR3 size: 14 residues. CDR1 and CDR2 (germline): SGHRS, YFSETQ. V was pared by 0 bases and J by 3 bases, with 10 bases between. CDR3: CASSLEFPLYEQYF. The CDR3 bases are TGCGCCAGCAGCTTGGAATTCCCCCTCTACGAGCAGTACTTC. Supplemented by reference TRBV5-1 and TRBJ2-7, the full variable domain reads KAGVTQTPRYLIKTRGQQVTLSCSPISGHRSVSWYQQTPGQGLQFLFEYFSETQRNKGNFPGRFSGRQFSNSRSEMNVSTLELGDSALYLCASSLEFPLYEQYFGPGTRLTVT.

V usage is TRBV30 and J usage is TRBJ1-1; D is possibly TRBD1 (5 bases). The germline gives CDR1 GTSNPN, CDR2 SVGIG (reference sequence). V was cut by 1 base and J by 4 bases, with 19 bases left in between. This CDR3 region has 16 residues. CDR3 loop: CAWSEGQGFWITEAFF. The CDR3 DNA sequence: TGTGCCTGGAGTGAAGGGCAGGGATTTTGGATCACTGAAGCTTTCTTT.

The chain links TRBV30 to TRBJ1-2; TRBD1 matches 9 bases. The CDR3 length is 15 residues. CDR1 and CDR2 from the germline V gene are GTSNPN and SVGIG (reference sequence). Trimming at V came to 2 bases and at J to 4 bases, leaving 8 bases not matched to a gene. The CDR3 region has the DNA TGTGCCTGGAGTTTCTACAGGGGGCGCCGCTATGGCTACACCTTC. Protein product: CAWSFYRGRRYGYTF.

This sequence joins TRBV18 and TRBJ2-3; TRBD1 aligns across 7 bases. Trimming at V came to 5 bases and at J to 6 bases, leaving 8 bases not matched to a gene. The CDR3 has 14 residues. The germline CDR1 and CDR2 sequences are KGHSH and LQKENI. CDR3 coding DNA: TGTGCCAGCTCATCCTACAGGGGATCGGATACGCAGTATTTT. Amino acid sequence: CASSSYRGSDTQYF.

This clone was counted a few times. The rearrangement links TRBV5-4 to TRBJ2-3, with D unresolved. V was clipped by 4 bases and J by 3 bases, with 18 bases between them. Germline CDR1 and CDR2: SGHNT and YYREEE (reference sequence). The CDR3 is 16 amino acids. CDR3: CASSNVISPATDTQYF. CDR3 in DNA: TGTGCCAGCAGCAACGTAATTAGCCCGGCGACAGATACGCAGTATTTT.

This clone appeared a few times. The chain couples TRBV6-4 to TRBJ1-5, with TRBD1 matching over 10 bases. The V gene's germline CDR1 is MRHNA and CDR2 SNTAGT. The J segment lost 8 bases and the V segment lost 3 bases, leaving 1 base of the junction unmatched. The CDR3 runs to 13 residues. CDR3 loop: CASSEGTGEPQHF. Here the CDR3 DNA reads TGTGCCAGCAGTGAGGGGACAGGGGAGCCCCAGCATTTT.

This clone was counted a single time. V gene TRBV10-3 combines with J gene TRBJ1-1; 7 bases are shared with TRBD1. CDR3 size: 14 residues. Unmatched junction bases numbered 2, after V lost 4 bases and J lost 0 bases. Germline V gives CDR1 ENHRY, CDR2 SYGVKD. This CDR3 reads CAISGQGMNTEAFF. The DNA of the CDR3 is TGTGCCATCAGTGGACAGGGAATGAACACTGAAGCTTTCTTT.

The J gene is TRBJ2-2, the V gene TRBV19, with 8 bases lining up with TRBD2. Germline CDR1 and CDR2: LNHDA and SQIVND (reference sequence). CDR3 size: 13 residues. Losses at the gene ends were 6 bases for V and 4 bases for J; bases not matched to a gene: 1. CDR3 nucleotide sequence: TGTGCCAGTAGAAGCGGGGGCACCGGGGAGCTGTTTTTT. Protein sequence: CASRSGGTGELFF.

V gene TRBV4-1 combines with J gene TRBJ2-5; D remains ambiguous. Trimming took 3 bases from V and 5 from J, leaving 16 bases between them. In germline, CDR1 is MGHRA, CDR2 YSYEKL. The CDR3 extends over 15 amino acids. CDR3 nucleotide sequence: TGCGCCAGCAGCCATAGAGAGGTTGGTACGGAGACCCAGTACTTC. The encoded protein is CASSHREVGTETQYF.

The rearrangement links TRBV30 to TRBJ2-5; possible D gene TRBD1, 6 bases. The J call may be in error: the DNA end matches TRBJ2-7 better. Germline loops: CDR1 GTSNPN, CDR2 SVGIG (reference sequence). This CDR3 is 15 amino acids long. Here the CDR3 reads CAWSAGSGTYYEQYF. The CDR3 coding sequence is TGTGCCTGGAGCGCCGGATCCGGGACATACTACGAGCAGTACTTC.

The chain has TRBV6-5 and TRBJ2-1; 8 nucleotides agree with TRBD2. CDR1 and CDR2 (germline): MNHEY, SVGAGI. Unmatched junction bases numbered 7, after V lost 6 bases and J lost 9 bases. The CDR3 length is 13 residues. The CDR3 DNA follows: TGTGCCAGCAGGGAGCCGGGAGGGGCTGAGCAGTTCTTC. This sequence encodes CASREPGGAEQFF.

A few counts support this clone. The V and J genes are TRBV19 and TRBJ1-5; 7 bases line up with TRBD1. The V gene's germline CDR1 is LNHDA and CDR2 SQIVND (reference sequence). The CDR3 loop spans 14 amino acids. The V segment lost 8 bases and the J segment 2 bases; nucleotides outside the gene matches: 6. CDR3 sequence (DNA): TGTGCCAGTGATGGACAGGTCGGCAATCAGCCCCAGCATTTT. Its protein product is CASDGQVGNQPQHF.

This clone was seen more than once but under ten times. V usage is TRBV4-1 and J usage is TRBJ2-2; 11 positions agree with TRBD1. V lost 3 bases and J lost 4; bases outside the gene matches: 4. There are 16 residues in the CDR3. In germline, CDR1 is MGHRA, CDR2 YSYEKL. The CDR3 DNA is TGCGCCAGCAGCCATCCGGGACAGGGGGTCACCGGGGAGCTGTTTTTT. Translation gives CASSHPGQGVTGELFF.

V is TRBV29-1 and J is TRBJ2-7; TRBD1 aligns across 9 bases. The germline gives CDR1 SQVTM, CDR2 ANQGSEA. V lost 7 bases and J lost 4; bases outside the gene matches: 8. The CDR3 totals 13 residues. CDR3 DNA: TGCAGCGCCGAAGGACAGGGGATGTACGAGCAGTACTTC. This encodes CSAEGQGMYEQYF.

This clone turned up a few times. The chain recombines TRBV30 with TRBJ1-1, with D possibly being TRBD1 (5 bases). The V gene's germline CDR1 is GTSNPN and CDR2 SVGIG (reference sequence). CDR3 length: 13 residues. V lost 3 bases and J 0 bases, leaving 8 bases between the germline ends. The CDR3 region has the DNA TGTGCCTGGAGGGACACCTTGAACACTGAAGCTTTCTTT. It codes for CAWRDTLNTEAFF. Filled out from reference TRBV30 and TRBJ1-1, the complete variable domain reads SQTIHQWPATLVQPVGSPLSLECTVEGTSNPNLYWYRQAAGRGLQLLFYSVGIGQISSEVPQNLSASRPQDRQFILSSKKLLLSDSGFYLCAWRDTLNTEAFFGQGTRLTVV.

The rearrangement links TRBV5-4 to TRBJ2-1, with 7 bases lining up with TRBD1. Germline V gene data show CDR1 as SGHNT and CDR2 as YYREEE (reference sequence). The CDR3 is 14 residues long. V lost 2 bases, J lost 10 bases, and 9 bases stayed unmatched. CDR3: CASSFDPDREEQFF. The CDR3 DNA sequence: TGTGCCAGCAGCTTTGACCCTGACAGGGAGGAGCAGTTCTTC.

As DNA, the CDR3 is TGCGCCAGCAGCGGACAGGGGGACGGCTACACCTTC. This translates into CASSGQGDGYTF. The chain links TRBV5-1 to TRBJ1-2, with 10 positions matching TRBD1. J gave up 8 bases and V 4 bases, and 2 bases lay outside the gene matches. The CDR3 is made up of 12 amino acids. Germline V gene sequence: CDR1 SGHRS, CDR2 YFSETQ. Looking up the rest from reference TRBV5-1 and TRBJ1-2 gives the full variable domain: KAGVTQTPRYLIKTRGQQVTLSCSPISGHRSVSWYQQTPGQGLQFLFEYFSETQRNKGNFPGRFSGRQFSNSRSEMNVSTLELGDSALYLCASSGQGDGYTFGSGTRLTVV.

This chain links TRBV4-1 with TRBJ1-2; 7 bases align to TRBD1. The CDR3 covers 14 residues. Germline CDR1 is MGHRA and CDR2 is YSYEKL. J lost 1 base, V lost 4 bases, and 3 bases had no gene match. In DNA form, the CDR3 reads TGCGCCAGCAGCCTGCGACAGGGTAACTATGGCTACACCTTC. Translating it yields CASSLRQGNYGYTF.

As to this clone: Other DNA sequences in this sample translate to the same CDR3. This chain links TRBV9 with TRBJ2-7; 10 bases map to TRBD1. CDR3 length: 14 residues. Germline V gene lookup returns CDR1 SGDLS and CDR2 YYNGEE. J lost 7 bases, V lost 0 bases, and 4 bases had no gene match. The CDR3 DNA sequence: TGTGCCAGCAGCGTAGGGGGACAGGGGTATGAGCAGTACTTC. Translated: CASSVGGQGYEQYF.

The chain carries TRBV28 and TRBJ2-7; D is perhaps TRBD2 (6 bases). This CDR3 contains 13 residues. Germline-derived CDR1 and CDR2 are MDHEN and SYDVKM. Trimming removed 10 bases at V and 2 bases at J, with 15 bases between. This chain's CDR3 is CATGTFVAYEQYF. Written as DNA, the CDR3 is TGTGCCACCGGGACTTTCGTCGCCTACGAGCAGTACTTC.